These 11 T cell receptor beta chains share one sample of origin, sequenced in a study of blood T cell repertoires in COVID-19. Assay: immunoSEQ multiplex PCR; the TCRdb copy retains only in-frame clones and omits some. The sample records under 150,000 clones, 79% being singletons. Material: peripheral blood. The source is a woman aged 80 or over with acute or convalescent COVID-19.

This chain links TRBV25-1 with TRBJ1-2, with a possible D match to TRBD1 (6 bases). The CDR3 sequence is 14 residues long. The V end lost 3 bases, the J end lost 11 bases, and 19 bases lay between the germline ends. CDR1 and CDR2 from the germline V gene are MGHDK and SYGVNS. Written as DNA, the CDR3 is TGTGCCAGCAGTGAGACAGGTGGCCCTTTTGGTTACACCTTC. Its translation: CASSETGGPFGYTF.

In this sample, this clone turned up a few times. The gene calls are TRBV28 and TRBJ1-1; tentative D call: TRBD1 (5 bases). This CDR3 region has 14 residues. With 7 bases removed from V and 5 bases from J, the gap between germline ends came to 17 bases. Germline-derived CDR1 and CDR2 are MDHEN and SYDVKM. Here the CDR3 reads CASIPGLQVTEAFF. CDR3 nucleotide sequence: TGTGCCAGCATACCGGGACTCCAGGTAACTGAAGCTTTCTTT.

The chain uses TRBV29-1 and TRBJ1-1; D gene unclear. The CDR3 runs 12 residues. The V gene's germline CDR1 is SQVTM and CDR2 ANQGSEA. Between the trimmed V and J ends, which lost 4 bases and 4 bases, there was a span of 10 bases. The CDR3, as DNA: TGCAGCGTTGCCCGCCAAGCCACTGAAGCTTTCTTT. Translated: CSVARQATEAFF.

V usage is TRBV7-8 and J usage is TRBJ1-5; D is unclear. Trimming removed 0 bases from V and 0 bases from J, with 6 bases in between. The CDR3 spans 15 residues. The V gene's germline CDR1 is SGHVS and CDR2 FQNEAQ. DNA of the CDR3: TGTGCCAGCAGCTTAGCGGGCGATAGCAATCAGCCCCAGCATTTT. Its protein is CASSLAGDSNQPQHF.

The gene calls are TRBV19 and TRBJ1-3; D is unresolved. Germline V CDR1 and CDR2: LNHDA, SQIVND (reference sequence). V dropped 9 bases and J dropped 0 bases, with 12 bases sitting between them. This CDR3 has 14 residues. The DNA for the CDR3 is TGTGCCAGCTATGGACTGTTCTCTGGAAACACCATATATTTT. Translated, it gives CASYGLFSGNTIYF.

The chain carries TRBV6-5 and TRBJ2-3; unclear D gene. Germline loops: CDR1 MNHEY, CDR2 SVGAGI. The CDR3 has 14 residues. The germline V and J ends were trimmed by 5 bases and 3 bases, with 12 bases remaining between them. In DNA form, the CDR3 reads TGTGCCAGCAGTCGCCTAGATTCGACAGATACGCAGTATTTT. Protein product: CASSRLDSTDTQYF.

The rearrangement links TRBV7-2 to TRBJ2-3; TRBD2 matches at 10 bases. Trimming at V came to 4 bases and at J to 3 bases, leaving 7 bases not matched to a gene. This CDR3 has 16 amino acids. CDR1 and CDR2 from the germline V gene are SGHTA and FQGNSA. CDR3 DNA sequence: TGTGCCAGCAGCTCCTTAGCGGGGGGAGGAACAGATACGCAGTATTTT. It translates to CASSSLAGGGTDTQYF.

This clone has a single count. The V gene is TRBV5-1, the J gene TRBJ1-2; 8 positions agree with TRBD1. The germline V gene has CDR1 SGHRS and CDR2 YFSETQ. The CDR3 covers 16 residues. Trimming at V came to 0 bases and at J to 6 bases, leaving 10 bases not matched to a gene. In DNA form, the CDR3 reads TGCGCCAGCAGCTTGGCTGCAGGGGGCAGTGAGGATGGCTACACCTTC. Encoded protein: CASSLAAGGSEDGYTF.

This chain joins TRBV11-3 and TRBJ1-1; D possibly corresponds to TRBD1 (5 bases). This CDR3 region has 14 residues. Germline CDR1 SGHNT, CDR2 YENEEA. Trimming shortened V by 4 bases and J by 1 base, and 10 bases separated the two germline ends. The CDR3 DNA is TGTGCCAGCAGCTATACGGGGGGGAACACTGAAGCTTTCTTT. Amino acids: CASSYTGGNTEAFF.

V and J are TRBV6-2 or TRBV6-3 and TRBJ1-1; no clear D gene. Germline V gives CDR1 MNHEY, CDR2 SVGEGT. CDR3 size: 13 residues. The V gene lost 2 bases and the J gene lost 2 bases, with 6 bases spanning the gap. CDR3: CASSYTRNTEAFF. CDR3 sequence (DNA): TGTGCCAGCAGTTACACGAGAAACACTGAAGCTTTCTTT.

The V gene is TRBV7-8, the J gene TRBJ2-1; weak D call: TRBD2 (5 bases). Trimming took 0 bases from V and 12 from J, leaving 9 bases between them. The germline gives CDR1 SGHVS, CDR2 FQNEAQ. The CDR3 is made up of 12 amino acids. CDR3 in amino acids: CASSLARAVQFF. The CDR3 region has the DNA TGTGCCAGCAGCTTAGCGCGGGCAGTGCAGTTCTTC.